Below, 27 T cell receptor beta chains from the same sample are listed, as sequenced in a study of human T cells and chemical hapten exposure. Indicated time point: patch test 3, about 24 weeks after DPC sensitization. As to treatment: therapeutic diphenylcyclopropenone sensitization with weekly scalp DPC. TCRdb fed the RACE reads into MiXCR, producing one record per CDR3 protein. The sample shows 85,000 to 100,000 distinct CDR3 sequences, 27% of them seen only once. The sample in question was whole blood, obtained in connection with sensitization to the hapten diphenylcyclopropenone (DPC). These receptors were taken from a middle-aged man with alopecia areata. Some clones in this sample may be carry-over from other donors' samples.

This chain uses TRBV27 with TRBJ2-2; possible D gene TRBD2, 6 bases. This CDR3 is 16 amino acids long. V was cut by 3 bases and J by 1 base, with 12 bases left in between. CDR1 is MNHEY, CDR2 SMNVEV, per germline (reference sequence). The CDR3 sequence: CASSFGGPENTGELFF. CDR3 bases: TGTGCCAGCAGTTTCGGGGGACCAGAGAACACCGGGGAGCTGTTTTTT.

The table lists this clonotype with a few counts. This sequence joins TRBV12-3 or TRBV12-4 and TRBJ1-1; D unresolved. The V and J ends lost 6 bases and 8 bases respectively, with 16 bases between them. The CDR3 is 13 residues long. The CDR3 here is CASSLVGFKEAFF. In nucleotides, the CDR3 is TGTGCCAGCAGCCTGGTCGGGTTTAAGGAAGCTTTCTTT.

The V gene is TRBV24-1, the J gene TRBJ1-1; D remains unclear. Germline CDR1 is KGHDR and CDR2 is SFDVKD. With 8 bases removed from V and 0 bases from J, the gap between germline ends came to 6 bases. The CDR3 totals 12 residues. DNA of the CDR3: TGTGCCACCAAGGGAATGAACACTGAAGCTTTCTTT. It yields the protein CATKGMNTEAFF.

This sequence joins TRBV10-3 and TRBJ1-1; D possibly corresponds to TRBD1 (6 bases). V was cut by 7 bases and J by 2 bases, with 14 bases left in between. From germline, CDR1 is ENHRY and CDR2 SYGVKD. The CDR3 extends over 14 amino acids. This CDR3 reads CAIKDGTSNTEAFF. DNA of the CDR3: TGTGCCATCAAGGACGGGACAAGCAACACTGAAGCTTTCTTT.

The rearrangement joins TRBV6-1 to TRBJ2-2; 10 bases line up with TRBD2. In germline, CDR1 is MNHNS, CDR2 SASEGT. The ends lost 5 bases at V and 0 bases at J; junction bases unmatched: 3. The CDR3 loop spans 16 amino acids. CDR3 in amino acids: CASSRTSGPNTGELFF. Here the CDR3 DNA reads TGTGCCAGCAGTAGGACTAGCGGACCGAACACCGGGGAGCTGTTTTTT.

A few counts support this clonotype. The chain uses TRBV29-1 and TRBJ2-6; tentatively, D is TRBD1 (6 bases). With 4 bases removed from V and 2 bases from J, the gap between germline ends came to 9 bases. CDR1 is SQVTM, CDR2 ANQGSEA, per germline. The CDR3 is 14 amino acids. CDR3 DNA: TGCAGCGTTGGACCAGGGGCTGGGGCCAACGTCCTGACTTTC. This gives the protein CSVGPGAGANVLTF. The full variable domain, completed using reference TRBV29-1 and TRBJ2-6, is SAVISQKPSRDICQRGTSLTIQCQVDSQVTMMFWYRQQPGQSLTLIATANQGSEATYESGFVIDKFPISRPNLTFSTLTVSNMSPEDSSIYLCSVGPGAGANVLTFGAGSRLTVL.

This clonotype was seen a handful of times. The chain has TRBV11-2 and TRBJ1-3; no reliable D call. Germline CDR1 SGHAT, CDR2 FQNNGV. The CDR3 is 15 residues long. Trimming left V 5 bases short and J 2 bases short, with 13 bases between. The CDR3 sequence: CASSILVRAGNTIYF. The CDR3 DNA reads TGTGCCAGCAGCATATTAGTAAGGGCTGGAAACACCATATATTTT.

This clonotype has only one observation. The chain uses TRBV5-1 and TRBJ1-1, with D hard to call. Germline values: CDR1 SGHRS, CDR2 YFSETQ. V was shortened by 0 bases and J by 5 bases, with 11 bases between the two germline ends. This CDR3 spans 14 amino acids. Here the CDR3 reads CASSLAGAGTEAFF. The CDR3 nucleotides read TGCGCCAGCAGCTTGGCCGGTGCGGGTACTGAAGCTTTCTTT.

The gene calls are TRBV7-2 and TRBJ2-5; D may be TRBD1 (6 bases). V was shortened by 2 bases and J by 0 bases, with 7 bases between the two germline ends. The CDR3 contains 14 residues. Germline CDR1 reads SGHTA; CDR2 reads FQGNSA. The DNA of the CDR3 is TGTGCCAGCAGCTTAAGGGGGTACCAAGAGACCCAGTACTTC. Its protein product is CASSLRGYQETQYF.

The CDR3 DNA sequence: TGTGCCAGCAGCTTAACACCGGGAGGGCGGGATGAGCAGTTCTTC. Translating gives CASSLTPGGRDEQFF. The chain is built from TRBV11-2 and TRBJ2-1; 8 bases align to TRBD2. Per germline, CDR1 SGHAT and CDR2 FQNNGV. V lost 2 bases to trimming and J lost 8 bases; unmatched junction nucleotides: 8. The CDR3 has 15 residues.

This clonotype has only a few counts. The V and J genes are TRBV29-1 and TRBJ2-2; no clear D gene. Germline CDR1 SQVTM, CDR2 ANQGSEA. Trimming cost V 5 bases and J 0 bases, with 4 bases left between them. This CDR3 region has 12 residues. Here the CDR3 reads CSVRSNTGELFF. CDR3 in DNA: TGCAGCGTTAGGTCGAACACCGGGGAGCTGTTTTTT.

In this sample, this clonotype turned up a few times. The chain joins TRBV3-1 to TRBJ2-5; TRBD2 might be the D (6 bases). Germline V CDR1 and CDR2: LGHDT, YNNKEL (reference sequence). There are 15 residues in the CDR3. V was shortened by 0 bases and J by 2 bases, with 10 bases between the two germline ends. CDR3 coding DNA: TGTGCCAGCAGCCAAGAAGGGGACTCTCAAGAGACCCAGTACTTC. Its protein is CASSQEGDSQETQYF.

This clonotype was seen only a few times. J is TRBJ2-2 and V is TRBV20-1; D gene unclear. The CDR3 is 14 residues long. Germline V CDR1 and CDR2: DFQATT, SNEGSKA (reference sequence). Trimming cost V 5 bases and J 6 bases, with 16 bases left between them. In nucleotides, the CDR3 is TGCAGTGCTTACTTAGTGGTGGGCGCCGGGGAGCTGTTTTTT. Translated: CSAYLVVGAGELFF.

This clonotype was counted a few times. J is TRBJ2-2 and V is TRBV12-3 or TRBV12-4; no reliable D call. Trimming removed 3 bases from V and 0 bases from J, with 8 bases in between. CDR3 length: 15 residues. This CDR3 is CASSFGGTNTGELFF. For the CDR3, the DNA is TGTGCCAGCAGTTTTGGTGGGACGAACACCGGGGAGCTGTTTTTT.

The chain has TRBV29-1 and TRBJ2-1; unclear D gene. The ends were cut back, 5 bases at V and 0 bases at J, with 14 bases in the middle. Germline loops: CDR1 SQVTM, CDR2 ANQGSEA. The CDR3 spans 15 residues. The CDR3 protein is CSVKPGPYSYNEQFF. In DNA, the CDR3 is TGCAGCGTTAAACCCGGGCCGTACTCCTACAATGAGCAGTTCTTC.

The chain links TRBV12-3 or TRBV12-4 to TRBJ2-1; tentative D call: TRBD1 (7 bases). V lost 6 bases to trimming and J lost 7 bases, with 19 bases between them. This CDR3 has 15 amino acids. The CDR3: CASRPGAGGWNEQFF. The CDR3 nucleotides read TGTGCCAGCAGACCCGGGGCAGGGGGGTGGAATGAGCAGTTCTTC.

V is TRBV6-5 and J is TRBJ2-3; 7 bases map to TRBD1. This CDR3 has 13 amino acids. V gave up 6 bases and J gave up 5 bases; unmatched junction bases: 5. From germline, CDR1 is MNHEY and CDR2 SVGAGI. CDR3: CASSPRTGDTQYF. CDR3 in DNA: TGTGCCAGCAGCCCCAGGACAGGAGATACGCAGTATTTT.

This clonotype showed up just a few times. The rearrangement links TRBV20-1 to TRBJ2-7; TRBD1 matches 11 bases. Germline assignment: CDR1 DFQATT and CDR2 SNEGSKA (reference sequence). V lost 2 bases and J lost 0; bases outside the gene matches: 3. The CDR3 sequence is 15 residues long. The CDR3 region has the DNA TGCAGTGCTAGACCGGGACAGGGGGTCTCCTACGAGCAGTACTTC. Translation gives CSARPGQGVSYEQYF.

The CDR3 DNA follows: TGTGCCAGCAGCCAAGATCGAGGACTAGCGGGAGGGAAGAACACCGGGGAGCTGTTTTTT. Translation gives CASSQDRGLAGGKNTGELFF. This chain connects TRBV4-2 to TRBJ2-2, with 15 nucleotides matching TRBD2. From germline, CDR1 is LGHNA and CDR2 YNFKEQ. This CDR3 has 20 amino acids. V gave up 0 bases and J gave up 1 base; unmatched junction bases: 6.

The V and J genes are TRBV29-1 and TRBJ2-3, with D tentatively TRBD1 or TRBD2 (5 bases each). Germline lookup yields CDR1 SQVTM and CDR2 ANQGSEA. The V end was cut by 8 bases, the J end by 9 bases, with 24 bases between. This CDR3 is 14 amino acids long. This chain's CDR3 is CSSKEGKGVWTQYF. CDR3 nucleotides: TGCAGCTCGAAAGAGGGAAAAGGGGTGTGGACGCAGTATTTT.

The chain carries TRBV20-1 and TRBJ2-1; unclear D gene. Trimming cost V 7 bases and J 3 bases, with 13 bases left between them. The germline V gene has CDR1 DFQATT and CDR2 SNEGSKA (reference sequence). The CDR3 contains 13 residues. The CDR3 sequence is CSVKSPNYNEQFF. Here the CDR3 DNA reads TGCAGTGTTAAAAGCCCCAACTACAATGAGCAGTTCTTC.

This chain joins TRBV28 and TRBJ2-1, with 7 nucleotides matching TRBD2. V was pared by 4 bases and J by 6 bases, with 6 bases of the junction left unmatched. Germline lookup yields CDR1 MDHEN and CDR2 SYDVKM. There are 14 residues in the CDR3. CDR3 loop: CASSWGGPGNEQFF. CDR3 bases: TGTGCCAGCAGTTGGGGAGGGCCCGGCAATGAGCAGTTCTTC.

This clonotype was detected ten times or more. The chain employs TRBV12-3 or TRBV12-4 and TRBJ2-1; 8 bases line up with TRBD2. Trimming cost V 5 bases and J 6 bases; bases outside gene matches: 3. This CDR3 is built from 13 residues. CDR3 region: CASSTGTSNEQFF. Written as DNA, the CDR3 is TGTGCCAGCAGTACCGGGACTAGCAATGAGCAGTTCTTC.

This clonotype was observed a few times. The genes are TRBV20-1 and TRBJ2-1; 14 bases map to TRBD2. Germline CDR1 is DFQATT and CDR2 is SNEGSKA (reference sequence). The CDR3 runs 18 residues. Trimming removed 1 base from V and 8 bases from J; junction bases left unmatched: 13. The CDR3 DNA follows: TGCAGTGCTAGAGCTCCAAGACGCGGACTAGCGGGAGGTGATGAGCAGTTCTTC. Amino acid sequence: CSARAPRRGLAGGDEQFF.

The chain joins TRBV5-1 to TRBJ2-7; D might be TRBD1 (8 bases). The CDR3 runs to 15 residues. The germline V and J ends were trimmed by 2 bases and 4 bases, with 16 bases remaining between them. Germline loops: CDR1 SGHRS, CDR2 YFSETQ. The CDR3 bases are TGCGCCAGCAGCTTACGGACAGGGAGGGAATACGAGCAGTACTTC. The encoded protein is CASSLRTGREYEQYF. The entire variable domain, with the rest obtained from reference TRBV5-1 and TRBJ2-7, is as follows: KAGVTQTPRYLIKTRGQQVTLSCSPISGHRSVSWYQQTPGQGLQFLFEYFSETQRNKGNFPGRFSGRQFSNSRSEMNVSTLELGDSALYLCASSLRTGREYEQYFGPGTRLTVT.

The chain recombines TRBV28 with TRBJ2-4; 8 bases agree with TRBD1. The germline V gene has CDR1 MDHEN and CDR2 SYDVKM. V was clipped by 5 bases and J by 4 bases; unmatched bases: 4. This CDR3 contains 14 residues. The CDR3 DNA reads TGTGCCAGCAGTATTACAGGGGGAAAAAACATTCAGTACTTC. This sequence encodes CASSITGGKNIQYF.

The table lists this clonotype with a few counts. J is TRBJ2-5 and V is TRBV10-3; tentative D call: TRBD1 (7 bases). CDR1 and CDR2 from the germline V gene are ENHRY and SYGVKD. V gave up 6 bases and J gave up 2 bases, with 16 bases separating them. There are 15 residues in the CDR3. This CDR3 reads CAIRGGGGVQETQYF. CDR3 nucleotides: TGTGCCATCAGAGGGGGCGGAGGGGTACAAGAGACCCAGTACTTC.